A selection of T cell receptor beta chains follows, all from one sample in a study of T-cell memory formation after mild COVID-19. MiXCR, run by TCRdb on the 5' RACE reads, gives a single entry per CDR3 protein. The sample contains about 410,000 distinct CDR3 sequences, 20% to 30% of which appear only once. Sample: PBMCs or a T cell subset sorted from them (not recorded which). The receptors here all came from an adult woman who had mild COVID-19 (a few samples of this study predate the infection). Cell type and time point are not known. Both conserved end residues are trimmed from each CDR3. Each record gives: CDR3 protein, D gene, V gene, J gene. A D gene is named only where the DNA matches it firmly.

ASSLAGGASYEQY	TRBD2	TRBV7-6	TRBJ2-7
ASSPPTGVTDTQY	.	TRBV18	TRBJ2-3
ASSLKIGTGPTEAF	TRBD1	TRBV7-8	TRBJ1-1
ASSPRAPNEKLF	.	TRBV7-8	TRBJ1-4
ASSPGLAGDQETQY	TRBD2	TRBV5-1	TRBJ2-5
ASSQNSGLGTEAF	.	TRBV12-3/TRBV12-4	TRBJ1-1
ASSQGNSYNEQF	.	TRBV3-1	TRBJ2-1
ASFSGGYQETQY	TRBD2	TRBV5-4	TRBJ2-5
SVQIGGSYNEQF	.	TRBV29-1	TRBJ2-1
ASSIVGGYEQY	.	TRBV19	TRBJ2-7
ASGTSGGYEQY	TRBD2	TRBV9	TRBJ2-7
ASSLGRGVNQPQH	.	TRBV2	TRBJ1-5
ATSDSQVGMNTEAF	.	TRBV24-1	TRBJ1-1
ASSFGTGGRTDTQY	TRBD1	TRBV12-3/TRBV12-4	TRBJ2-3
ASREQGAYKGYT	TRBD1	TRBV6-5	TRBJ1-2
ATSGAGVLYNEQF	TRBD2	TRBV24-1	TRBJ2-1
ATSDLLRDEQF	.	TRBV24-1	TRBJ2-1
ASRKGVRYGYT	.	TRBV6-5	TRBJ1-2
ASKGSEMGNQPQH	.	TRBV2	TRBJ1-5
ASSLGGGMNAEAF	.	TRBV27	TRBJ1-1
ASSLGAYEQY	.	TRBV7-8	TRBJ2-7
ASSGDTPYEQY	.	TRBV25-1	TRBJ2-7
ASSLREGGADTQY	TRBD2	TRBV7-2	TRBJ2-3
STPGGKGYT	.	TRBV20-1	TRBJ1-2
ATSVTGTSDTDTQY	TRBD2	TRBV24-1	TRBJ2-3
ASSVARGSEQY	TRBD2	TRBV9	TRBJ2-7
ASSLGHILSYEQY	.	TRBV7-2	TRBJ2-7
ASALLGSGYGYT	.	TRBV2	TRBJ1-2
ASSVAEVAGEETQY	TRBD2	TRBV9	TRBJ2-5
ASSLTKRSTDTQY	.	TRBV7-2	TRBJ2-3
ATSRDPGLADKNIQY	TRBD2	TRBV15	TRBJ2-4
ASSPYGTGISYEQY	TRBD1	TRBV5-1	TRBJ2-7
ASSLDSGGYT	.	TRBV19	TRBJ1-2
ASSQGLFGLAGNNEQF	TRBD2	TRBV3-1	TRBJ2-1
ASSQDRSGRLAGEQY	.	TRBV4-2	TRBJ2-7
ASSDPGTGETYEQY	TRBD1	TRBV25-1	TRBJ2-7
ASSLVHTGGYEQY	TRBD1	TRBV7-2	TRBJ2-7
ATSDVGDEQF	.	TRBV24-1	TRBJ2-1
ASSQEWGLNGYGYT	.	TRBV4-1	TRBJ1-2
AYDRAGANVLT	TRBD1	TRBV30	TRBJ2-6
ASSLRRTPETQY	.	TRBV11-2	TRBJ2-5
ASRRLAGDPSEQY	TRBD2	TRBV2	TRBJ2-7
ASSVEQTTNEKLF	.	TRBV2	TRBJ1-4
ASRGGGRMTSTDTQY	.	TRBV2	TRBJ2-3
ASSWGQGGYNEQF	TRBD1	TRBV7-7	TRBJ2-1
ASSLGLSGGENEQF	TRBD2	TRBV5-1	TRBJ2-1
ASSRQGLRNEQF	TRBD1	TRBV2	TRBJ2-1
ASSQEDLGSYEQY	.	TRBV4-3	TRBJ2-7
ASSLRVGGGADTQY	.	TRBV12-3/TRBV12-4	TRBJ2-3
ASSPEGGSTDTQY	.	TRBV11-2	TRBJ2-3
ASSSSNKGTEAF	.	TRBV5-1	TRBJ1-1
ASSFGTGPQETQY	TRBD1	TRBV5-1	TRBJ2-5
ASSKYREESGTEAF	.	TRBV21-1	TRBJ1-1
SARGRGWETQY	.	TRBV20-1	TRBJ2-5
ASAFKGGIQETQY	.	TRBV12-3/TRBV12-4	TRBJ2-5
ATSRDRAGETYEQY	.	TRBV15	TRBJ2-7
ASSGSQGADRNIQY	TRBD1	TRBV7-8	TRBJ2-4